The clone carrying this T cell receptor beta chain has ten or more counts. What it binds is unknown. This sample stems from a study of response to subunit inactivated influenza vaccine. Whole-study results and caveats: It was suggested by the authors that few new T cells are recruited by each seasonal influenza vaccination.

The CDR3 spans 14 residues. Germline CDR1 and CDR2: DFQATT and SNEGSKA (reference sequence). With 4 bases clipped from V and 0 bases from J, the junction kept 4 bases outside the gene matches. Each CDR3 protein gets one entry after TCRdb re-called the RT-PCR reads with MiXCR. The sample has 550,000 to 800,000 distinct CDR3 sequences, 15% to 17% seen once. The genes are TRBV20-1 and TRBJ2-3; 7 bases align to TRBD1. The receptor's source is a man in his forties or fifties who received an inactivated influenza vaccine. The starting material was PBMCs from blood, obtained 11 to 12 days after vaccination. CDR3 DNA: TGCAGTGCTAAGGGGACAGTTAGCACAGATACGCAGTATTTT. Residues: CSAKGTVSTDTQYF.